A selection of T cell receptor beta chains follows, all from one sample in a study of blood T cell repertoires in COVID-19. Method: immunoSEQ multiplex PCR; TCRdb's copy keeps in-frame clones and lacks some. The sample consists of 85,000 to 110,000 clones, nearly 85% of them appearing once. The sample taken for sequencing was peripheral blood. All receptors come from a human donor in a cohort sampled during active or convalescent COVID-19. CDR3s include the opening cysteine and the closing phenylalanine or tryptophan. A D gene is named only where the DNA matches it firmly. The size field is filled for only some rows; it gives once, few, many or a size class.

TRBD1	TRBV18	.	TRBJ1-4	TGTGCCAGCTCACCACCGCAGGGGGCGGAGGAAAAACTGTTTTTT	CASSPPQGAEEKLFF
.	TRBV18	.	TRBJ1-5	TGTGCCAGTAGGACGGGAAATCAGCCCCAGCATTTT	CASRTGNQPQHF
.	TRBV19	.	TRBJ1-3	TGTGCCAGTATTTCCAGGGCCGGAAACACCATATATTTT	CASISRAGNTIYF
.	TRBV5-1	.	TRBJ1-2	TGCGCCAGCAGCTTGGATGTAGACTATGGCTACACCTTC	CASSLDVDYGYTF
.	TRBV12-3/TRBV12-4	.	TRBJ1-6	TGTGCCAGCAGTTTAGGGCAGGGCTCACCCCTCCACTTT	CASSLGQGSPLHF
.	TRBV28	.	TRBJ1-2	TGTGCCAGCAGTTCAATCGACTGGACAAATAAAAACTATGGCTACACCTTC	CASSSIDWTNKNYGYTF
.	TRBV18	once	TRBJ2-7	TGTGCCAGCTCACCACCGAGACGAGGCCCTAAAAATTACGAGCAGTACTTC	CASSPPRRGPKNYEQYF
TRBD1	TRBV3-1/TRBV3-2	.	TRBJ2-1	TGTGCCAGCAGCCTCGACAGGGTAGCGAACAATGAGCAGTTCTTC	CASSLDRVANNEQFF
.	TRBV29-1	.	TRBJ2-3	TGCAGCGTTGGAACATTTGCCCAGGTCGCAGATACGCAGTATTTT	CSVGTFAQVADTQYF
.	TRBV2	.	TRBJ1-5	TGTGCCAGCAGTACAGGGTCCAATCAGCCCCAGCATTTT	CASSTGSNQPQHF
.	TRBV5-4	.	TRBJ2-6	TGTGCCAGCAGCCGGGGACTGCTTGATATCTCTGGGGCCAACGTCCTGACTTTC	CASSRGLLDISGANVLTF
.	TRBV7-3	.	TRBJ2-2	TGTGCCAGCAGCCCCCAGCGTAGCCCCGGGGAGCTGTTTTTT	CASSPQRSPGELFF
.	TRBV2	.	TRBJ2-5	TGTGCCAGCAGTGATAAGACCCAGTACTTC	CASSDKTQYF
.	TRBV10-3	.	TRBJ2-2	TGTGCCATCAGTGAGTCGAACTCATACACCGGGGAGCTGTTTTTT	CAISESNSYTGELFF
.	TRBV7-6	.	TRBJ1-2	TGTGCCAGCAGCGTAGAACGGAGTTTTGGCTACACCTTC	CASSVERSFGYTF